This T cell receptor (beta chain) was identified during a study of Tregs in tolerant kidney transplant recipients. Mixed chimerism was transient after nonmyeloablative marrow transplants from related graft donors. Sequencing was performed with immunoSEQ multiplex PCR; in TCRdb, only in-frame clones are kept and a portion is missing. The sample consists of tens of thousands of clones, roughly 93% of them appearing once. The germline V gene encodes CDR1 LGHNA and CDR2 YNFKEQ. The CDR3 covers 17 residues. V trimming: 0 bases; J trimming: 0 bases; junction bases outside the gene matches: 3. This clone came up once.

The clonotype comes from a human patient who received a combined kidney and bone marrow transplant. Among the T cells, some may be from the graft donor. The material sequenced was CD4+ T cells from blood (PBMCs), taken 12 months after the transplant. The chain is built from TRBV4-2 and TRBJ2-5; TRBD2 matches at 11 bases. CDR3 region: CASSQEGLADYQETQYF. The CDR3, as DNA: TGTGCCAGCAGCCAAGAGGGACTAGCGGACTACCAAGAGACCCAGTACTTC.